The source of this T cell receptor beta chain is a study of read filtering for tumor transcriptome and immune sequencing. Background on the study: By R-ISS, stages I, II and III held 8, 16 and 7 patients. DNase treatment preceded whole-transcriptome library preparation. Whole-study results and caveats: Compared with RNA-seq, IR-seq gave much higher clonotype depth and reliability.

The CDR3 runs to 14 residues. The germline V gene encodes CDR1 SGHRS and CDR2 YFSETQ. V was clipped by 1 base and J by 1 base, with 7 bases between them. Sampling of bone marrow took place during active disease in every patient. The library was built from 400 to 500 ng RNA with molecular barcoded adaptors for alpha/delta and beta/gamma chains. TCRdb reprocessed the reads via MiXCR and lists one record per CDR3 protein. The table lists about 57,000 distinct CDR3 sequences, approximately 22% of them singletons. The table lists this clonotype with a count of one. The antigen is unknown. The sample was a population of CD138-negative cells sorted from bone marrow. This chain links TRBV5-1 with TRBJ2-3, with D hard to call. The sequence came from a donor at least 40 years old with multiple myeloma. The DNA of the CDR3 is TGCGCCAGCAGCTTGAGGCAGCGCACAGATACGCAGTATTTT. This codes for CASSLRQRTDTQYF.